The 18 T cell receptor beta chains below come from one sample, sequenced in a study of blood T cell repertoires in COVID-19. TCRdb keeps only in-frame clones here, not all; method: immunoSEQ multiplex PCR. The sample has under 200,000 clones, more than 70% seen once. Sequencing was done on a sample of peripheral blood. Receptors originate from a woman in her seventies who had recovered from COVID-19.

The rearrangement uses TRBV19 and TRBJ2-2, with D perhaps TRBD2 (6 bases). The CDR3 loop spans 15 amino acids. Germline V gene lookup returns CDR1 LNHDA and CDR2 SQIVND (reference sequence). The V gene lost 7 bases and the J gene lost 0 bases, with 12 bases spanning the gap. The CDR3 bases are TGTGCCAGTACCTTGGGAGGAGCGAACACCGGGGAGCTGTTTTTT. Translated, it gives CASTLGGANTGELFF.

The chain joins TRBV23-1 to TRBJ2-3; 11 nucleotides align to TRBD1. TRBV23-1 is given ORF status, its function remaining uncertain. V trimming: 3 bases; J trimming: 3 bases; junction bases outside the gene matches: 17. CDR3 length: 20 residues. CDR3 DNA sequence: TGCGCCAGCAGTCAGCGGCTGGGACAGGGGGTAAGACGAGGGACAGATACGCAGTATTTT. Translated, it gives CASSQRLGQGVRRGTDTQYF.

Comment on this clone: A much more abundant neighbour one base away suggests this may be a read error. V usage is TRBV6-5 and J usage is TRBJ2-5; TRBD2 matches 12 bases. This CDR3 is built from 15 residues. Germline V CDR1 and CDR2: MNHEY, SVGAGI. The CDR3 nucleotides are TGTGCCAGCAGTCCCGGACTAGCGGGACAAGAGATCCAGTACTTC. Amino acid sequence: CASSPGLAGQEIQYF.

This chain uses TRBV5-1 with TRBJ2-7; maybe TRBD1 (6 bases). The ends were cut back, 3 bases at V and 2 bases at J, with 21 bases in the middle. Germline CDR1 is SGHRS and CDR2 is YFSETQ. The CDR3 is 17 amino acids. CDR3 loop: CASSSAGVGTSTYEQYF. The CDR3 DNA is TGCGCCAGCAGCTCGGCCGGAGTTGGGACATCAACCTACGAGCAGTACTTC.

This clone was seen only once. The rearrangement joins TRBV29-1 to TRBJ2-1; 12 positions match TRBD2. This CDR3 has 16 amino acids. Per germline, CDR1 SQVTM and CDR2 ANQGSEA. J lost 2 bases, V lost 2 bases, and 4 bases had no gene match. DNA of the CDR3: TGCAGCGTTGAACCAGGACTAGCGGGGCCCTACAATGAGCAGTTCTTC. Protein: CSVEPGLAGPYNEQFF.

The chain joins TRBV7-3 to TRBJ2-1, with D tentatively TRBD2 (7 bases). Germline CDR1 reads SGHTA; CDR2 reads FQGTGA. The CDR3 contains 19 residues. V lost 5 bases and J 0 bases, leaving 23 bases between the germline ends. DNA for the CDR3: TGTGCCAGCAGCCCCAGGGGCGGGGGCCGAGGGGGCTCCTACAATGAGCAGTTCTTC. Translating gives CASSPRGGGRGGSYNEQFF. The whole variable domain, filled in from reference TRBV7-3 and TRBJ2-1, reads GAGVSQTPSNKVTEKGKYVELRCDPISGHTALYWYRQSLGQGPEFLIYFQGTGAADDSGLPNDRFFAVRPEGSVSTLKIQRTERGDSAVYLCASSPRGGGRGGSYNEQFFGPGTRLTVL.

V is TRBV5-6 and J is TRBJ2-7; the match to TRBD1 covers 7 bases. The CDR3 consists of 14 residues. Germline V gene data show CDR1 as SGHDT and CDR2 as YYEEEE. With V trimmed by 4 bases and J by 4 bases, 8 bases remained unmatched. The CDR3 nucleotides are TGTGCCAGCAGCCCCGACAGGGTTTTATACGAGCAGTACTTC. This gives the protein CASSPDRVLYEQYF.

The chain employs TRBV18 and TRBJ2-7; no reliable D call. CDR1 is KGHSH and CDR2 is LQKENI in the germline V gene. The CDR3 loop spans 13 amino acids. The V and J ends lost 5 bases and 4 bases respectively, with 12 bases between them. This CDR3 reads CASSVTEIYEQYF. The CDR3 region has the DNA TGTGCCAGCTCAGTCACAGAGATATACGAGCAGTACTTC.

The J gene is TRBJ2-1, the V gene TRBV11-2, with D uncertain. CDR3 size: 15 residues. From germline, CDR1 is SGHAT and CDR2 FQNNGV. Trimming removed 5 bases from V and 0 bases from J, with 11 bases in between. CDR3 sequence: CASSKTPSSYNEQFF. CDR3 nucleotides: TGTGCCAGCAGCAAGACTCCGAGCTCCTACAATGAGCAGTTCTTC.

This clone is a singleton in its sample. The chain combines TRBV19 with TRBJ2-1; 8 nucleotides line up with TRBD1. With V trimmed by 5 bases and J by 2 bases, 8 bases remained unmatched. This CDR3 comprises 16 residues. Looked up from germline, CDR1 is LNHDA and CDR2 is SQIVND (reference sequence). The CDR3 sequence is CASSPQTGVTYNEQFF. The DNA for the CDR3 is TGTGCCAGTAGTCCACAGACAGGGGTCACCTACAATGAGCAGTTCTTC.

The chain has TRBV7-7 and TRBJ2-1, with D possibly TRBD2 on 5 matching bases. This CDR3 region has 12 residues. V lost 5 bases to trimming and J lost 8 bases, with 10 bases between them. Germline loops: CDR1 SSHAT, CDR2 FNYEAQ (reference sequence). The DNA for the CDR3 is TGTGCCAGCAGCCCGGACTCGGATGAGCAGTTCTTC. Amino acids: CASSPDSDEQFF.

This chain joins TRBV9 and TRBJ1-2; 8 positions agree with TRBD1. The CDR3 has 15 residues. Germline CDR1 and CDR2: SGDLS and YYNGEE. Unmatched junction bases numbered 3, after V lost 0 bases and J lost 2 bases. CDR3 region: CASSVVGQGNYGYTF. The CDR3 nucleotides are TGTGCCAGCAGCGTAGTAGGACAGGGCAACTATGGCTACACCTTC.

V gene TRBV7-2 combines with J gene TRBJ2-7, with D perhaps TRBD2 (5 bases). Germline assignment: CDR1 SGHTA and CDR2 FQGNSA. There are 14 residues in the CDR3. The ends were cut back, 5 bases at V and 3 bases at J, with 14 bases in the middle. CDR3 nucleotides: TGTGCCAGCAGCCCCACGAGGGCTAGCTACGAGCAGTACTTC. This translates into CASSPTRASYEQYF.

The chain combines TRBV19 with TRBJ2-2; 12 nucleotides align to TRBD1. CDR3 length: 16 amino acids. Trimming removed 9 bases from V and 4 bases from J; junction bases left unmatched: 9. Looked up from germline, CDR1 is LNHDA and CDR2 is SQIVND (reference sequence). CDR3 amino acids: CASQGTGGAGTGELFF. As DNA, the CDR3 is TGTGCCAGCCAGGGGACAGGGGGCGCGGGCACCGGGGAGCTGTTTTTT.

This rearrangement joins TRBV2 to TRBJ1-5, with TRBD1 identical over 8 bases. Germline CDR1 is SNHLY and CDR2 is FYNNEI. Losses at the gene ends were 6 bases for V and 5 bases for J; bases not matched to a gene: 9. The CDR3 totals 15 residues. The CDR3 nucleotides read TGTGCCAGCAGCAAGGACAGGGCGGATGATCAGCCCCAGCATTTT. Translating it yields CASSKDRADDQPQHF. The variable domain in full, completed from reference TRBV2 and TRBJ1-5, reads EPEVTQTPSHQVTQMGQEVILRCVPISNHLYFYWYRQILGQKVEFLVSFYNNEISEKSEIFDDQFSVERPDGSNFTLKIRSTKLEDSAMYFCASSKDRADDQPQHFGDGTRLSIL.

This chain links TRBV7-3 with TRBJ1-1, with TRBD1 matching over 11 bases. From germline, CDR1 is SGHTA and CDR2 FQGTGA. The V gene end was trimmed by 5 bases and the J gene end by 11 bases; junction bases not matched to a gene: 7. There are 13 residues in the CDR3. The CDR3 is CASSPDRGRVAFF. CDR3 nucleotides: TGTGCCAGCAGCCCGGACAGGGGGCGGGTCGCTTTCTTT.

CDR3 sequence: CASSPVGQYGYTF. The CDR3 nucleotides read TGTGCCAGCAGTCCCGTAGGACAGTATGGCTACACCTTC. The chain recombines TRBV28 with TRBJ1-2; perhaps TRBD1 as D (6 bases). The V gene lost 5 bases and the J gene lost 5 bases, with 12 bases spanning the gap. Germline V gene lookup returns CDR1 MDHEN and CDR2 SYDVKM. This CDR3 is built from 13 residues.

V usage is TRBV24-1 and J usage is TRBJ2-5; the D gene is possibly TRBD2 (7 bases). The V gene lost 5 bases and the J gene lost 1 base, with 13 bases spanning the gap. The CDR3 loop spans 15 amino acids. CDR1 KGHDR and CDR2 SFDVKD come from the germline V gene. The CDR3 reads CATSGAGEGQETQYF. Written as DNA, the CDR3 is TGTGCCACCAGTGGGGCAGGGGAGGGCCAAGAGACCCAGTACTTC.